The table lists the clone carrying this TCR beta chain with a count of one. TCRdb's copy holds only in-frame clones and misses some; the assay was immunoSEQ multiplex PCR. In the table there are about 99,000 clones, roughly nine tenths of which are singletons. Trimming shortened V by 3 bases and J by 1 base, and 9 bases separated the two germline ends. This CDR3 region has 14 residues. Germline-derived CDR1 and CDR2 are SGDLS and YYNGEE. The sample belongs to a study of T cell changes during pregnancy in multiple sclerosis. The material was peripheral blood, obtained after pregnancy. The sequence derives from a female donor with multiple sclerosis, enrolled in a pregnancy study. The gene calls are TRBV9 and TRBJ2-3, with D maybe TRBD2 (6 bases). The chain's CDR3 is CASSEVAGTDTQYF. CDR3 sequence (DNA): TGTGCCAGCAGCGAAGTAGCGGGCACAGATACGCAGTATTTT.